This passage covers 26 T cell receptor beta chains from one sample sequenced in a study of blood T cell repertoires in COVID-19. Sequencing was performed with immunoSEQ multiplex PCR; in TCRdb, only in-frame clones are kept and a portion is missing. Counted here are just over 150,000 clones, approximately 81% occurring once; the ten biggest clones make up approximately 3.3%. Sequencing was carried out using peripheral blood. The receptors derive from a human donor with acute or convalescent COVID-19. The donor label of this sample is uncertain.

The V gene is TRBV18, the J gene TRBJ1-1; D gene ambiguous. This CDR3 region has 14 residues. Germline CDR1 is KGHSH and CDR2 is LQKENI. Trimming pared 3 bases from V and 2 bases from J, leaving 10 bases between. CDR3 DNA: TGTGCCAGCTCACCTGCAGGCCAAAACACTGAAGCTTTCTTT. Amino acids: CASSPAGQNTEAFF.

V is TRBV6-2 or TRBV6-3 and J is TRBJ2-6; the D gene is possibly TRBD1 (5 bases). The CDR3 runs to 16 residues. Trimming removed 2 bases at V and 0 bases at J, with 8 bases between. The germline CDR1 and CDR2 sequences are MNHEY and SVGEGT. The CDR3 here is CASSYGAYSGANVLTF. The CDR3 DNA is TGTGCCAGCAGTTACGGGGCCTACTCTGGGGCCAACGTCCTGACTTTC.

This chain links TRBV30 with TRBJ2-2; TRBD1 is a possible D gene (6 bases). This CDR3 contains 18 residues. With 2 bases removed from V and 1 base from J, the gap between germline ends came to 20 bases. Germline V gives CDR1 GTSNPN, CDR2 SVGIG (reference sequence). The CDR3, as DNA: TGTGCCTGGAGTAGCGGACAGTACGATTCTTTGAACACCGGGGAGCTGTTTTTT. Protein sequence: CAWSSGQYDSLNTGELFF.

The sample holds one count of this clone. V usage is TRBV3-1 (or the pseudogene TRBV3-2) and J usage is TRBJ1-2; D uncertain. CDR3 size: 13 residues. V lost 6 bases and J 2 bases, leaving 10 bases between the germline ends. Looked up from germline, CDR1 is LGHDT and CDR2 is YNNKEL (reference sequence). The DNA for the CDR3 is TGTGCCAGCAGGAGAGGTCCAAACTATGGCTACACCTTC. Protein: CASRRGPNYGYTF.

This chain links TRBV2 with TRBJ1-4; TRBD1 is a possible D gene (6 bases). V lost 5 bases to trimming and J lost 5 bases, with 9 bases between them. The CDR3 contains 13 residues. Germline-derived CDR1 and CDR2 are SNHLY and FYNNEI. The CDR3 region is CASSTDRNEKLFF. CDR3 DNA: TGTGCCAGCAGTACGGACAGAAATGAAAAACTGTTTTTT. Complete variable domain (other parts from reference TRBV2 and TRBJ1-4): EPEVTQTPSHQVTQMGQEVILRCVPISNHLYFYWYRQILGQKVEFLVSFYNNEISEKSEIFDDQFSVERPDGSNFTLKIRSTKLEDSAMYFCASSTDRNEKLFFGSGTQLSVL.

The chain couples TRBV7-9 to TRBJ1-1; perhaps TRBD1 as D (5 bases). The length of the CDR3 is 14 residues. The germline V gene has CDR1 SEHNR and CDR2 FQNEAQ (reference sequence). Trimming took off 5 bases at V and 5 bases at J, with 15 bases between the two ends. The CDR3 DNA follows: TGTGCCAGCAGCCCCGGGCCAGGGCGTACTGAAGCTTTCTTT. This encodes CASSPGPGRTEAFF.

Worth noting for this clone: The same CDR3 is also encoded by other DNA sequences in this sample. The chain recombines TRBV6-5 with TRBJ1-1; D gene unclear. V lost 2 bases to trimming and J lost 1 base, with 5 bases between them. Per germline, CDR1 MNHEY and CDR2 SVGAGI. CDR3 size: 13 residues. The CDR3 spells CASSYGRNTEAFF. The CDR3, as DNA: TGTGCCAGCAGTTACGGCCGGAACACTGAAGCTTTCTTT.

The CDR3 region has the DNA TGTGCCAGTAGTATAGGGACAGGGGGCGGTGGGGCCAACGTCCTGACTTTC. Amino acids: CASSIGTGGGGANVLTF. The chain couples TRBV19 to TRBJ2-6; TRBD1 matches 11 bases. The length of the CDR3 is 17 residues. J gave up 3 bases and V 1 base, and 2 bases lay outside the gene matches. Germline loops: CDR1 LNHDA, CDR2 SQIVND (reference sequence).

The chain recombines TRBV9 with TRBJ2-2; TRBD1 aligns across 8 bases. The CDR3 spans 15 residues. V trimming: 3 bases; J trimming: 6 bases; junction bases outside the gene matches: 7. Looked up from germline, CDR1 is SGDLS and CDR2 is YYNGEE. CDR3 sequence (DNA): TGTGCCAGCAGCGGACGACAGGGGTGGGCCGGGGAGCTGTTTTTT. This codes for CASSGRQGWAGELFF.

This clone was counted at least ten times. The chain combines TRBV12-3 or TRBV12-4 with TRBJ1-4; D not certain. V was shortened by 3 bases and J by 14 bases, with 16 bases between the two germline ends. This CDR3 is 13 amino acids long. This CDR3 is CASSLSLQNVLFF. As DNA, the CDR3 is TGTGCCAGCAGTTTGAGCCTACAGAACGTGCTGTTTTTT.

This chain links TRBV30 with TRBJ1-5; 8 bases are shared with TRBD1. The CDR3 is 17 residues long. V lost 0 bases, J lost 7 bases, and 14 bases stayed unmatched. Per the germline V gene, CDR1 is GTSNPN and CDR2 is SVGIG (reference sequence). As DNA, the CDR3 is TGTGCCTGGAGTGTACGGACGACAGGGGTGGGTGTGCAGCCCCAGCATTTT. Translated, it gives CAWSVRTTGVGVQPQHF.

The chain is built from TRBV27 and TRBJ1-1, with 8 bases aligning to TRBD1. The ends lost 7 bases at V and 4 bases at J; junction bases unmatched: 11. This CDR3 is built from 15 residues. Germline V gives CDR1 MNHEY, CDR2 SMNVEV (reference sequence). The CDR3 nucleotides read TGTGCCAGCACCAGGGACAGGTCGCCAACCACTGAAGCTTTCTTT. Amino acids: CASTRDRSPTTEAFF.

This clone was recorded only once. This rearrangement joins TRBV10-2 to TRBJ1-2, with D possibly being TRBD1 (6 bases). The CDR3 spans 14 residues. Germline CDR1 and CDR2: WSHSY and SAAADI. V shed 1 base and J shed 8 bases, with 14 bases lying between them. CDR3 DNA: TGCGCCAGCAGTGAGTGGGCAGGGGAAAGCGGCTACACCTTC. Protein product: CASSEWAGESGYTF.

J is TRBJ2-5 and V is TRBV24-1; 9 bases match TRBD1. V shed 5 bases, J shed 4 bases, and the junction held 10 bases outside the gene matches. Germline CDR1 reads KGHDR; CDR2 reads SFDVKD. The CDR3 has 16 amino acids. Here the CDR3 reads CATSGQGQGDRETQYF. The CDR3 bases are TGTGCCACCAGTGGGCAGGGACAGGGAGATCGAGAGACCCAGTACTTC.

This clone has a handful of counts. This chain links TRBV10-2 with TRBJ2-7, with TRBD1 matching over 7 bases. The J segment lost 1 base and the V segment lost 3 bases, leaving 6 bases of the junction unmatched. The CDR3 loop spans 15 amino acids. Germline assignment: CDR1 WSHSY and CDR2 SAAADI. The CDR3 sequence is CASSDRDSVSYEQYF. The CDR3 DNA is TGCGCCAGCAGTGACCGGGACAGTGTTTCCTACGAGCAGTACTTC.

This clone came up a few times. V usage is TRBV2 and J usage is TRBJ1-6, with 7 bases fitting TRBD1. This CDR3 has 14 residues. The V segment lost 6 bases and the J segment 9 bases; nucleotides outside the gene matches: 8. Germline values: CDR1 SNHLY, CDR2 FYNNEI. CDR3 protein: CASRTGKDGSPLHF. The CDR3 DNA sequence: TGTGCCAGCAGGACAGGGAAAGACGGTTCACCCCTCCACTTT.

In DNA, the CDR3 is TGTGCCAGCAGTTACTCCCCAGGGGCGCACGGTAGCAATCAGCCCCAGCATTTT. It translates to CASSYSPGAHGSNQPQHF. V is TRBV6-2 or TRBV6-3 and J is TRBJ1-5; TRBD1 might be the D (6 bases). Trimming stripped 0 bases from V and 0 bases from J, with 15 bases between. The CDR3 extends over 18 amino acids. The germline CDR1 and CDR2 sequences are MNHEY and SVGEGT.

The rearrangement links TRBV19 to TRBJ2-2; the match to TRBD1 covers 11 bases. From germline, CDR1 is LNHDA and CDR2 SQIVND (reference sequence). This CDR3 contains 18 residues. V was pared by 6 bases and J by 5 bases, with 14 bases of the junction left unmatched. The CDR3 sequence is CASSKGQGVIKWTGELFF. The CDR3 DNA reads TGTGCCAGTAGCAAGGGACAGGGGGTGATCAAATGGACCGGGGAGCTGTTTTTT.

This chain joins TRBV5-1 and TRBJ2-2; the D gene is possibly TRBD1 (5 bases). V was clipped by 2 bases and J by 0 bases, with 11 bases between them. CDR1 is SGHRS, CDR2 YFSETQ, per germline. The CDR3 covers 16 residues. The CDR3 loop is CASSLGVKANTGELFF. The DNA of the CDR3 is TGCGCCAGCAGCTTAGGGGTGAAGGCGAACACCGGGGAGCTGTTTTTT.

The chain uses TRBV10-2 and TRBJ2-6, with 15 bases matching TRBD2. The CDR3 covers 19 residues. Germline V lookup: CDR1 WSHSY, CDR2 SAAADI. With V trimmed by 2 bases and J by 5 bases, 7 bases remained unmatched. The CDR3 coding sequence is TGCGCCAGCAGTGAGAGTAGGACTAGCGGGGGGGCAAGGGCCAACGTCCTGACTTTC. It codes for CASSESRTSGGARANVLTF.

This chain connects TRBV6-5 to TRBJ1-5; 7 bases are a match to TRBD1. This CDR3 contains 16 residues. V lost 1 base, J lost 1 base, and 4 bases stayed unmatched. Germline CDR1 and CDR2: MNHEY and SVGAGI. As DNA, the CDR3 is TGTGCCAGCAGTTACTTCCCGACAGGGAGCAATCAGCCCCAGCATTTT. It encodes CASSYFPTGSNQPQHF.

The V call is TRBV5-1, the J call TRBJ2-2; D perhaps matches TRBD2 (5 bases). CDR1 and CDR2 from the germline V gene are SGHRS and YFSETQ. Trimming cost V 0 bases and J 3 bases, with 9 bases left between them. This CDR3 is built from 15 residues. CDR3: CASSLVGSDTGELFF. The CDR3 DNA reads TGCGCCAGCAGCTTGGTAGGGAGTGACACCGGGGAGCTGTTTTTT.

CDR3: CASSTGTVFYNSPLHF. In DNA form, the CDR3 reads TGTGCCAGCAGCACCGGGACAGTATTCTATAATTCACCCCTCCACTTT. The chain links TRBV6-2 or TRBV6-3 to TRBJ1-6; 7 positions agree with TRBD1. This CDR3 is 16 amino acids long. V shed 6 bases, J shed 3 bases, and the junction held 8 bases outside the gene matches. CDR1 and CDR2 from the germline V gene are MNHEY and SVGEGT.

V usage is TRBV6-5 and J usage is TRBJ1-5, with no clear D. V lost 3 bases and J lost 7, with 16 bases in between. CDR1 is MNHEY and CDR2 is SVGAGI in the germline V gene. The CDR3 has 15 amino acids. The CDR3 spells CASSYDRPRGQPQHF. Here the CDR3 DNA reads TGTGCCAGCAGTTATGATAGACCCCGAGGCCAGCCCCAGCATTTT.

The V and J genes are TRBV6-5 and TRBJ2-1; TRBD1 matches at 7 bases. V lost 5 bases, J lost 8 bases, and 6 bases stayed unmatched. This CDR3 is built from 13 residues. The germline V gene encodes CDR1 MNHEY and CDR2 SVGAGI. The CDR3 DNA follows: TGTGCCAGCAGTACACCGACAGGGCATGAGCAGTTCTTC. Its protein product is CASSTPTGHEQFF.

V is TRBV5-1 and J is TRBJ2-5; TRBD2 aligns across 11 bases. CDR1 is SGHRS, CDR2 YFSETQ, per germline. V lost 1 base to trimming and J lost 5 bases; unmatched junction nucleotides: 7. The CDR3 extends over 16 amino acids. The CDR3 is CASSLSSGGAWETQYF. The CDR3 coding sequence is TGCGCCAGCAGCTTGAGTAGCGGGGGGGCCTGGGAGACCCAGTACTTC.